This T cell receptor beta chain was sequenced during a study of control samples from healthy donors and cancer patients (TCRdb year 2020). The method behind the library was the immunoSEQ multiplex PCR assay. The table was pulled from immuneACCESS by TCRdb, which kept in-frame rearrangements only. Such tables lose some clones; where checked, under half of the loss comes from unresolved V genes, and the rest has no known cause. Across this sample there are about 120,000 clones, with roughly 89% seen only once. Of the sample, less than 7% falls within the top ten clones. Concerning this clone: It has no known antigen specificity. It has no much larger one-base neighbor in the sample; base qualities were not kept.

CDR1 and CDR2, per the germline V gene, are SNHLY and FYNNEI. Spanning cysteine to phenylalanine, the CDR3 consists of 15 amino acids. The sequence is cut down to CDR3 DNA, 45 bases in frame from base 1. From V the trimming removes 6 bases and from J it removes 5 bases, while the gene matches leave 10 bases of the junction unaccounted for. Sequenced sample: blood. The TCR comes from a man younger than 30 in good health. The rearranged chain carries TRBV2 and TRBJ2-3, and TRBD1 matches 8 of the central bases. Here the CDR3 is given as CASRTTGTGGDTQYF. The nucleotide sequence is TGTGCCAGCAGGACCACCGGGACAGGAGGAGATACGCAGTATTTT. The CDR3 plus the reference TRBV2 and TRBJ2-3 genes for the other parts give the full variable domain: EPEVTQTPSHQVTQMGQEVILRCVPISNHLYFYWYRQILGQKVEFLVSFYNNEISEKSEIFDDQFSVERPDGSNFTLKIRSTKLEDSAMYFCASRTTGTGGDTQYFGPGTRLTVL.